This TCR beta chain appears in the sequencing data of a study of CD8 T cells in Susac syndrome. V trimming: 4 bases; J trimming: 4 bases; junction bases outside the gene matches: 4. The CDR3 has 14 amino acids. Germline CDR1 and CDR2: SGHRS and YFSETQ. Roughly 0.45 to 1 ug RNA was reverse transcribed with random hexamers. Via MiXCR, TCRdb re-called the immunoSEQ multiplex PCR reads, giving one row per CDR3 protein. The sample has 200,000 to 250,000 distinct CDR3 sequences; around 93% are singletons. J is TRBJ2-3 and V is TRBV5-1; 9 bases are a match to TRBD1. This clonotype was obtained from a human donor with Susac syndrome. The sequenced material came from CD4+ T cells from PBMCs. The chain's CDR3 is CASSKDRGADTQYF. The CDR3 nucleotides read TGCGCCAGCAGCAAGGACAGGGGCGCAGATACGCAGTATTTT.